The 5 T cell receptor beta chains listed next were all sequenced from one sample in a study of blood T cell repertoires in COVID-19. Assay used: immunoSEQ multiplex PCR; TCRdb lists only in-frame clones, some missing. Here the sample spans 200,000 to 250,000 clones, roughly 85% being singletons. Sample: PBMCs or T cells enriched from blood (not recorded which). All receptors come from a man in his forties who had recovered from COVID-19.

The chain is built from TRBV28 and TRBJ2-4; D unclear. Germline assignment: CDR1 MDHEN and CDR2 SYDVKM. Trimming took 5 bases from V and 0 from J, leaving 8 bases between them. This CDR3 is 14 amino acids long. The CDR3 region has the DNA TGTGCCAGCAGTCCCCCGGTAGCCAAAAACATTCAGTACTTC. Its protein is CASSPPVAKNIQYF.

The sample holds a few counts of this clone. This CDR3 is CASSETFTRTSSIMNTEAFF. The CDR3, as DNA: TGCGCCAGCAGTGAGACCTTCACGCGAACGTCCTCTATTATGAACACTGAAGCTTTCTTT. The rearrangement joins TRBV10-2 to TRBJ1-1; D remains unclear. Germline lookup yields CDR1 WSHSY and CDR2 SAAADI. Trimming pared 2 bases from V and 0 bases from J, leaving 25 bases between. The CDR3 is made up of 20 amino acids.

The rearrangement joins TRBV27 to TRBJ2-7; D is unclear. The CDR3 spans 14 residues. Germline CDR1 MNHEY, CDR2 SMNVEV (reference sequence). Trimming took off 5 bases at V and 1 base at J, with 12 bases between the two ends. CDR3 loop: CASSVALTSYEQYF. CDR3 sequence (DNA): TGTGCCAGCAGTGTCGCACTTACTTCCTACGAGCAGTACTTC.

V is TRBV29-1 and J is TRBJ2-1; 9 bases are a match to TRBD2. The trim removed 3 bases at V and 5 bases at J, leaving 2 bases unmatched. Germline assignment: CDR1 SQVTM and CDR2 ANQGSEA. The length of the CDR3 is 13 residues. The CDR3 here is CSVELAGDNEQFF. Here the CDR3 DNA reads TGCAGCGTTGAGTTAGCGGGGGACAATGAGCAGTTCTTC.

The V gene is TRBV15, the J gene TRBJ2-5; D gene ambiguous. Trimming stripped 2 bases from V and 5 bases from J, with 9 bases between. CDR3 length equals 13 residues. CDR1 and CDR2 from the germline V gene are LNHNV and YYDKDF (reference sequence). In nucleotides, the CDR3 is TGTGCCACCAGCAGAAGAGACACGGAGACCCAGTACTTC. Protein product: CATSRRDTETQYF.